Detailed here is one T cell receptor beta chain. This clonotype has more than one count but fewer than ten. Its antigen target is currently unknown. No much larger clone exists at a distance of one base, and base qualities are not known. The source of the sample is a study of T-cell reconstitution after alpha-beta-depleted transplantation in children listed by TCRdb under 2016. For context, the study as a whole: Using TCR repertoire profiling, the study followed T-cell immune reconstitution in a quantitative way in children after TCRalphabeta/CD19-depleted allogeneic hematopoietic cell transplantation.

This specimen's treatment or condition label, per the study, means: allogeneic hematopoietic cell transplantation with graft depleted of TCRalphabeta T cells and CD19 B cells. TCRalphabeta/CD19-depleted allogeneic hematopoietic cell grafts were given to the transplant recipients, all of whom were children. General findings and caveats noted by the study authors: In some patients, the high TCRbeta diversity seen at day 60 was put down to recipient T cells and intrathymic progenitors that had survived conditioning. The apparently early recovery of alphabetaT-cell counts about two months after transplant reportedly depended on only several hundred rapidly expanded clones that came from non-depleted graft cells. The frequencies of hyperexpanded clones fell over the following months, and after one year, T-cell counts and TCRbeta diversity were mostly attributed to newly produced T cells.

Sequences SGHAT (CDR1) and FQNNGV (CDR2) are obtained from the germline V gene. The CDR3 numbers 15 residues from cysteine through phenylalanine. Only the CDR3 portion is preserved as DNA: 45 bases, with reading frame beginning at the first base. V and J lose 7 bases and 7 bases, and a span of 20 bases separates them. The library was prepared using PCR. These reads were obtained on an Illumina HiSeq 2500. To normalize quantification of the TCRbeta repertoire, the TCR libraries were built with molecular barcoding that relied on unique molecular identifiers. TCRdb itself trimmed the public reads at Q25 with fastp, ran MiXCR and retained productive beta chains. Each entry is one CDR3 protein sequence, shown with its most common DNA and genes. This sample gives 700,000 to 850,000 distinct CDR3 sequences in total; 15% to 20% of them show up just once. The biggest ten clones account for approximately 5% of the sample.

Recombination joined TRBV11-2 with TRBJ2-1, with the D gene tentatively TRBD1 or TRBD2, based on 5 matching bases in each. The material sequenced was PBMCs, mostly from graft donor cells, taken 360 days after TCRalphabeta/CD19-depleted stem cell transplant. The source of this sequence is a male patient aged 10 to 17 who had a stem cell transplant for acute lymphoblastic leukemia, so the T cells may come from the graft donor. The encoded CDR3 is CASTSPGTRGNEQFF. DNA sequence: TGTGCCAGCACCTCCCCCGGGACCCGAGGAAATGAGCAGTTCTTC. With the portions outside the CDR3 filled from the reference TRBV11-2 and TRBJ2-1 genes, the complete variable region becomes EAGVAQSPRYKIIEKRQSVAFWCNPISGHATLYWYQQILGQGPKLLIQFQNNGVVDDSQLPKDRFSAERLKGVDSTLKIQPAKLEDSAVYLCASTSPGTRGNEQFFGPGTRLTVL.